Listed below are T cell receptor beta chains from one sample, sequenced in a study of shared clonotypes between healthy human individuals. Libraries were prepared by immunoSEQ multiplex PCR; TCRdb keeps only in-frame clonotypes and omits some of them. The sample records approximately 2,200,000 clones, about 93% being singletons. Sequencing input: naive CD8+ T cells from PBMCs. The receptor source for this set is a young man in good health. Some clones in this sample may be carry-over from other donors' samples. Each CDR3 is given with its conserved first and last residue. D genes are given only for firm matches. Clone size, where shown, is once, few, many, or a class for clones that have expanded.

D gene,V gene,clone size,J gene,CDR3 protein,CDR3 DNA
NA,TRBV6-1,NA,TRBJ1-5,CASSALAGLYPPQPQHF,TGTGCCAGCAGTGCTCTAGCCGGGCTCTATCCCCCTCAGCCCCAGCATTTT
TRBD2,TRBV9,NA,TRBJ2-7,CASSGLANSYEQYF,TGTGCCAGCAGCGGACTAGCGAACTCCTACGAGCAGTACTTC
NA,TRBV28,once,TRBJ2-3,CASSTSFRTDTQYF,TGTGCCAGCAGTACCTCCTTCCGCACAGATACGCAGTATTTT
NA,TRBV9,once,TRBJ2-7,CASSVDGGPPYEQYF,TGTGCCAGCAGCGTAGACGGGGGGCCGCCCTACGAGCAGTACTTC
TRBD2,TRBV10-3,NA,TRBJ2-1,CAISGRGLAGGVGYNEQFF,TGTGCCATCAGTGGTCGGGGTCTAGCGGGAGGGGTGGGCTACAATGAGCAGTTCTTC
NA,TRBV2,NA,TRBJ2-7,CASSDRRVAYEQYF,TGTGCCAGCAGTGACCGGAGGGTCGCCTACGAGCAGTACTTC
TRBD1,TRBV5-4,NA,TRBJ2-7,CASSDRGSYEQYF,TGTGCCAGCAGCGACAGGGGATCCTACGAGCAGTACTTC
NA,TRBV13,NA,TRBJ2-1,CASRLGGFRRNDEQFF,TGTGCCAGCAGATTAGGCGGGTTCAGGCGGAACGATGAGCAGTTCTTC
NA,TRBV15,NA,TRBJ1-3,CATSRGANLLNTIYF,TGTGCCACCAGCAGAGGGGCCAACCTCCTAAACACCATATATTTT
NA,TRBV9,once,TRBJ1-2,CASYSGIHGYTF,TGTGCCAGCTACTCAGGAATTCATGGCTACACCTTC
NA,TRBV9,NA,TRBJ2-5,CASSVASSETQYF,TGTGCCAGCAGCGTAGCTAGCAGCGAGACCCAGTACTTC
NA,TRBV7-8,NA,TRBJ2-5,CASSPRFVGALSEETQYF,TGTGCCAGCAGCCCTAGGTTCGTCGGGGCCCTATCGGAGGAGACCCAGTACTTC
NA,TRBV11-2,NA,TRBJ2-2,CASSLLAGELFF,TGTGCCAGCAGCCTTCTGGCCGGGGAGCTGTTTTTT
NA,TRBV10-3,NA,TRBJ2-5,CAISESEGGGPETQYF,TGTGCCATCAGTGAGTCGGAGGGTGGAGGGCCAGAGACCCAGTACTTC
NA,TRBV2,NA,TRBJ1-5,CASSDLLRFGNQPQHF,TGTGCCAGCAGTGATCTACTCCGGTTTGGTAATCAGCCCCAGCATTTT
TRBD1,TRBV6-5,NA,TRBJ1-3,CATIQGAFAGNTIYF,TGTGCCACCATACAGGGGGCATTCGCTGGAAACACCATATATTTT
NA,TRBV13,once,TRBJ1-3,CASSSKLGLSGNTIYF,TGTGCCAGCAGCTCAAAACTAGGCCTCTCTGGAAACACCATATATTTT
TRBD2,TRBV27,NA,TRBJ2-1,CASSFGGSINEQFF,TGTGCCAGCAGTTTTGGCGGGAGTATAAATGAGCAGTTCTTC
NA,TRBV28,NA,TRBJ2-1,CASSDRGGHWEFF,TGTGCCAGCAGCGACCGAGGGGGACACTGGGAGTTCTTC
TRBD2,TRBV4-2,NA,TRBJ2-1,CASSQDQGGSDNEQFF,TGTGCCAGCAGCCAAGATCAGGGCGGGAGCGACAATGAGCAGTTCTTC
NA,TRBV4-1,NA,TRBJ2-7,CASSQQGGYEQYF,TGCGCCAGCAGCCAACAGGGGGGTTACGAGCAGTACTTC
NA,TRBV27,NA,TRBJ1-1,CASLPGEGNTEAFF,TGTGCCTCATTGCCGGGGGAAGGGAACACTGAAGCTTTCTTT
TRBD1,TRBV7-3,once,TRBJ2-1,CASRATGISYNEQFF,TGTGCCAGCAGGGCGACAGGGATCTCCTACAATGAGCAGTTCTTC
NA,TRBV10-2,NA,TRBJ2-2,CASSLFGDPSGELFF,TGCGCCAGCAGCTTGTTCGGGGATCCGTCCGGGGAGCTGTTTTTT
NA,TRBV12-1,NA,TRBJ2-3,CASSLIHFRGRTDTQYF,TGTGCCAGCAGCCTAATCCATTTCAGGGGGCGGACAGATACGCAGTATTTT
NA,TRBV7-9,NA,TRBJ1-2,CASSLVGAGSYGYTF,TGTGCCAGCAGCTTAGTCGGTGCAGGATCCTATGGCTACACCTTC
NA,TRBV27,once,TRBJ1-4,CASSLSPPIYRVWATNEKLFF,TGTGCCAGCAGTTTATCACCCCCGATATACAGGGTGTGGGCAACTAATGAAAAACTGTTTTTT
NA,TRBV4-3,NA,TRBJ2-1,CASSQDYGSSYNEQFF,TGCGCCAGCAGCCAAGATTACGGGAGCTCCTACAATGAGCAGTTCTTC
NA,TRBV27,NA,TRBJ1-2,CASSLRPTNYGYTF,TGTGCCAGCAGTTTGAGGCCTACTAACTATGGCTACACCTTC
NA,TRBV10-1,NA,TRBJ2-2,CASSDRLGDGELFF,TGCGCCAGCAGTGACAGGCTGGGGGACGGGGAGCTGTTTTTT
NA,TRBV6-5,NA,TRBJ1-1,CASSYSRANTEAFF,TGTGCCAGCAGTTACTCGAGGGCAAACACTGAAGCTTTCTTT
NA,TRBV6-6,once,TRBJ2-3,CASSYTRTDTQYF,TGTGCCAGCAGTTACACCAGAACAGATACGCAGTATTTT
TRBD2,TRBV27,NA,TRBJ2-5,CASSLIGLAGAETQYF,TGTGCCAGCAGTTTAATTGGACTAGCGGGAGCGGAGACCCAGTACTTC
TRBD1,TRBV6-1,NA,TRBJ2-7,CASSEEIWVAGQGDEQYF,TGTGCCAGCAGTGAAGAAATATGGGTCGCGGGCCAGGGGGACGAGCAGTACTTC
NA,TRBV27,NA,TRBJ1-1,CASSVRASNTEAFF,TGTGCCAGCAGTGTACGGGCGTCGAACACTGAAGCTTTCTTT
NA,TRBV15,NA,TRBJ2-5,CATSSLGWETQYF,TGTGCCACCAGCTCTCTCGGGTGGGAGACCCAGTACTTC
NA,TRBV30,NA,TRBJ1-3,CAWGTGQGGNTIYF,TGTGCCTGGGGTACAGGGCAGGGGGGAAACACCATATATTTT
NA,TRBV4-3,once,TRBJ2-7,CASSQDRVGAYEQYF,TGCGCCAGCAGCCAAGATAGGGTCGGAGCCTACGAGCAGTACTTC
TRBD2,TRBV27,NA,TRBJ2-3,CASREGTSGTDTQYF,TGTGCCAGCAGGGAAGGGACTAGCGGGACTGATACGCAGTATTTT
NA,TRBV27,NA,TRBJ2-7,CASSPWVGEQYF,TGTGCCAGCAGTCCGTGGGTGGGCGAGCAGTACTTC
NA,TRBV7-9,NA,TRBJ2-1,CASCTTRFLDNEQFF,TGTGCCAGCTGCACCACCCGATTTCTAGACAATGAGCAGTTCTTC
NA,TRBV9,NA,TRBJ2-6,CASSVALNSGANVLTF,TGTGCCAGCAGCGTAGCCCTCAACTCTGGGGCCAACGTCCTGACTTTC
TRBD1,TRBV5-1,NA,TRBJ2-7,CASMVTGESDEQYF,TGCGCCAGCATGGTAACAGGGGAATCGGACGAGCAGTACTTC
TRBD1,TRBV6-6,NA,TRBJ2-3,CASRQRTGLHTQYF,TGTGCCAGCAGACAAAGGACAGGTCTTCATACGCAGTATTTT
NA,TRBV28,NA,TRBJ1-5,CASSPRGAQSNQPQHF,TGTGCCAGCAGCCCCCGGGGGGCGCAAAGCAATCAGCCCCAGCATTTT
TRBD1,TRBV19,NA,TRBJ1-2,CASSIGQGETSVYGYTF,TGTGCCAGTAGTATCGGACAGGGGGAGACCTCTGTCTATGGCTACACCTTC
NA,TRBV19,once,TRBJ1-5,CASSIGGFSGQFNQPQHF,TGTGCCAGTAGTATAGGGGGATTTAGCGGACAGTTCAATCAGCCCCAGCATTTT
TRBD2,TRBV5-4,few,TRBJ2-2,CASSLVPGGPTGELFF,TGTGCCAGCAGCTTGGTCCCGGGAGGACCAACCGGGGAGCTGTTTTTT
TRBD1,TRBV9,NA,TRBJ1-2,CASRERDSNYGYTF,TGTGCCAGCAGAGAACGGGACAGTAACTATGGCTACACCTTC
NA,TRBV6-5,once,TRBJ1-1,CASSYSGTGDLVAFF,TGTGCCAGCAGTTACTCGGGAACCGGGGACCTCGTAGCTTTCTTT
NA,TRBV11-3,NA,TRBJ2-1,CASSQSLSSYNEQFF,TGTGCCAGCAGCCAGAGTCTTAGCTCCTACAATGAGCAGTTCTTC
NA,TRBV27,NA,TRBJ2-7,CASSPLAPVGGVGQYF,TGTGCCAGCAGCCCCCTAGCGCCGGTTGGTGGTGTTGGGCAGTACTTC
NA,TRBV9,NA,TRBJ2-2,CASSPPLYAENTGELFF,TGTGCCAGCAGCCCCCCTCTTTACGCCGAAAACACCGGGGAGCTGTTTTTT
NA,TRBV4-3,NA,TRBJ1-1,CASSLRMTDWAFF,TGCGCCAGCAGCCTAAGGATGACAGATTGGGCTTTCTTT
NA,TRBV10-2,NA,TRBJ1-2,CATIRGPGYTF,TGCGCCACCATTCGGGGGCCGGGCTACACCTTC
NA,TRBV15,once,TRBJ2-1,CATSRANRGNEQFF,TGTGCCACCAGCAGAGCCAATCGGGGCAATGAGCAGTTCTTC
TRBD1,TRBV7-9,NA,TRBJ2-7,CASSRTGQEQYF,TGTGCCAGCAGCCGGACAGGTCAAGAGCAGTACTTC
TRBD1,TRBV6-5,NA,TRBJ2-1,CASSYRDRGLNEQFF,TGTGCCAGCAGTTACCGGGACAGGGGGCTGAATGAGCAATTCTTC
NA,TRBV7-6,once,TRBJ2-2,CASSPARSTTGELFF,TGTGCCAGCAGCCCGGCTAGGTCGACCACCGGGGAGCTGTTTTTT